This T cell receptor (beta chain) was captured by sequencing in a study of T-cell reconstitution after alpha-beta-depleted transplantation in children. The authors prepared the TCRbeta library with unique molecular identifiers. A single record per CDR3 protein comes from TCRdb applying MiXCR to the PCR reads. This table holds hundreds of thousands of distinct CDR3 sequences, approximately 9% found once. The CDR3 spans 15 residues. V lost 6 bases and J lost 7, with 19 bases in between. Germline values: CDR1 DFQATT, CDR2 SNEGSKA (reference sequence). This TCR came from a human donor who donated a stem cell graft to a child with acute lymphoblastic leukemia. This sequence joins TRBV20-1 and TRBJ1-6; D is ambiguous. The sample was PBMCs from the stem cell graft donor, taken from the stem cell graft. CDR3 in amino acids: CSAPGGGSGNSPLHF. The DNA for the CDR3 is TGCAGTGCGCCAGGCGGCGGGTCTGGGAATTCACCCCTCCACTTT.